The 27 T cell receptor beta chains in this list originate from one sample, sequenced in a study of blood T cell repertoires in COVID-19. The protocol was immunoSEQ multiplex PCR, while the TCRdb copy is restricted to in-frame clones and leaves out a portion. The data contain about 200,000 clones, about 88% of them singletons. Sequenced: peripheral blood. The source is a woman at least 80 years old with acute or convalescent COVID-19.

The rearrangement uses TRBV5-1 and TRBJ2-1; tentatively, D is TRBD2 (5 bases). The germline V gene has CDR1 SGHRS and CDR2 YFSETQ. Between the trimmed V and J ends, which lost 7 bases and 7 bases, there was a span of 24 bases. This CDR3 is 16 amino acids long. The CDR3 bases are TGCGCCAGCCACGGCGTAGCGATGGTTGTTGGTAATGAGCAGTTCTTC. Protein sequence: CASHGVAMVVGNEQFF.

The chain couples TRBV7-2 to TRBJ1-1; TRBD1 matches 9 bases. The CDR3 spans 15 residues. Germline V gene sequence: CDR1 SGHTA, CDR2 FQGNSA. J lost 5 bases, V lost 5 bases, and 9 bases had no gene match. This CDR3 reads CASSPQQGARTEAFF. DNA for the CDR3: TGTGCCAGCAGCCCTCAACAGGGGGCGCGTACTGAAGCTTTCTTT.

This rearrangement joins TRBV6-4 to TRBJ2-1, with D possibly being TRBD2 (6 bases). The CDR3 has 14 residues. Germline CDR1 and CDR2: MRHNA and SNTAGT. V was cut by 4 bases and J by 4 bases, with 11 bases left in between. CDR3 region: CASSAGREYNEQFF. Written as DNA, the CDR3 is TGTGCCAGCAGTGCCGGTCGGGAGTACAATGAGCAGTTCTTC.

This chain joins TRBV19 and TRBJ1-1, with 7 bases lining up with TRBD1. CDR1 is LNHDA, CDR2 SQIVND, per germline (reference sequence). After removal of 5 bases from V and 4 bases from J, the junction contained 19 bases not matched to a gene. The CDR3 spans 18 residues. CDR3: CASSVRPGQATSVTEAFF. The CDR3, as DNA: TGTGCCAGTAGTGTCCGACCTGGACAGGCTACGTCAGTCACTGAAGCTTTCTTT.

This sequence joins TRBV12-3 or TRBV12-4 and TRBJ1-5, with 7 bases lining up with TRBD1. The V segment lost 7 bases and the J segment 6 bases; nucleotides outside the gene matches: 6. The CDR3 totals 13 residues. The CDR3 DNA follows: TGTGCCAGCACCTCACAGGGGTTTCAGCCCCAGCATTTT. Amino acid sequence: CASTSQGFQPQHF.

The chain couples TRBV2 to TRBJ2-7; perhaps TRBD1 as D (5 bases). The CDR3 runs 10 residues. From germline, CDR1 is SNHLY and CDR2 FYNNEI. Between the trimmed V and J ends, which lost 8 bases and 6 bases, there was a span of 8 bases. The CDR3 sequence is CASSQGEQYF. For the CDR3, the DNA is TGTGCCAGCTCCCAGGGCGAGCAGTACTTC.

The CDR3, as DNA: TGCGCCAGCAGCAATAGCGGGAGCGGGGATACGCAGTATTTT. Amino acids: CASSNSGSGDTQYF. The chain is built from TRBV5-1 and TRBJ2-3, with 9 positions matching TRBD2. This CDR3 has 14 residues. The germline V gene encodes CDR1 SGHRS and CDR2 YFSETQ. J lost 6 bases, V lost 4 bases, and 6 bases had no gene match.

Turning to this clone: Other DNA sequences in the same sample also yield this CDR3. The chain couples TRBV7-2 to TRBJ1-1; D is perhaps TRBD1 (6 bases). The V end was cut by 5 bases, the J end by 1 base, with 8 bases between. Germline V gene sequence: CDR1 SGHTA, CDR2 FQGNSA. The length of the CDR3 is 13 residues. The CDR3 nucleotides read TGTGCCAGCAGCCTGGACAGGAACACTGAAGCTTTCTTT. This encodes CASSLDRNTEAFF.

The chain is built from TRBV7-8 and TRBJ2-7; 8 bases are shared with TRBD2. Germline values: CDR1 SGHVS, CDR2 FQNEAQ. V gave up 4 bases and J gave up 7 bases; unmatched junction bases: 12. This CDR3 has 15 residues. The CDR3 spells CASSSPPGRAEEQYF. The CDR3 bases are TGTGCCAGCAGCTCCCCCCCCGGGAGGGCCGAGGAGCAGTACTTC.

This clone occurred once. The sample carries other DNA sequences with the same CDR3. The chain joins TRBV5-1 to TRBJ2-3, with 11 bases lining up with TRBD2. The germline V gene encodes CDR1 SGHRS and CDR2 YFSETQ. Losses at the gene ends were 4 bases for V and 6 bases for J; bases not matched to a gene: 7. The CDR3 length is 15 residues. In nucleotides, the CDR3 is TGCGCCAGCAGCCCGCTAGCGGGAGGCCCGGATACGCAGTATTTT. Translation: CASSPLAGGPDTQYF.

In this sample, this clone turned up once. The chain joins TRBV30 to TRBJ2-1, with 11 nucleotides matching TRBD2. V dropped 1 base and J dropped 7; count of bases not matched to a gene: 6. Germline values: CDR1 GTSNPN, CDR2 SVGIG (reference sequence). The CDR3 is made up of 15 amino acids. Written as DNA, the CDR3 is TGTGCCTGGAGTGGCGGTAGCGGGAGGGGGAATGAGCAGTTCTTC. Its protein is CAWSGGSGRGNEQFF.

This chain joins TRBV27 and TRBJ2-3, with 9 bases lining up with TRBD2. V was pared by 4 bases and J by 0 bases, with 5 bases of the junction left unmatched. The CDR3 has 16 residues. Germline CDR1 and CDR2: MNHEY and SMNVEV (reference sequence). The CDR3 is CASSSDSGRSTDTQYF. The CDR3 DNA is TGTGCCAGCAGTTCAGATAGCGGGAGAAGCACAGATACGCAGTATTTT.

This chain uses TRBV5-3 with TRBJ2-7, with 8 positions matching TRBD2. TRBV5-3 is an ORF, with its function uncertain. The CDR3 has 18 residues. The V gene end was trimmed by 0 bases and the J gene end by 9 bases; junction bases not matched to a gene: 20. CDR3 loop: CARSLARVAGNIAGRQYF. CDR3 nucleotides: TGTGCCAGAAGCTTGGCTCGGGTAGCGGGAAACATTGCTGGGCGGCAGTACTTC.

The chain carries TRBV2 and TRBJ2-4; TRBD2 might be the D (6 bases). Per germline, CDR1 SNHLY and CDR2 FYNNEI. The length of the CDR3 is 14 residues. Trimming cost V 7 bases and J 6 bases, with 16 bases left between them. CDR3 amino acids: CASTDRGSGNIQYF. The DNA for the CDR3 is TGTGCCAGCACCGATCGGGGGAGTGGAAACATTCAGTACTTC.

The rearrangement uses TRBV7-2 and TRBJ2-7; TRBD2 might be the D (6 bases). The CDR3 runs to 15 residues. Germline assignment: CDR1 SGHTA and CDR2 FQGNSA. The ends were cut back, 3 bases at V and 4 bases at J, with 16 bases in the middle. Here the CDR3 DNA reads TGTGCCAGCAGCTTGTTGGGGTATGCGGGATACGAGCAGTACTTC. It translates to CASSLLGYAGYEQYF. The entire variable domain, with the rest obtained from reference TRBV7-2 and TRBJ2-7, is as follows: GAGVSQSPSNKVTEKGKDVELRCDPISGHTALYWYRQSLGQGLEFLIYFQGNSAPDKSGLPSDRFSAERTGGSVSTLTIQRTQQEDSAVYLCASSLLGYAGYEQYFGPGTRLTVT.

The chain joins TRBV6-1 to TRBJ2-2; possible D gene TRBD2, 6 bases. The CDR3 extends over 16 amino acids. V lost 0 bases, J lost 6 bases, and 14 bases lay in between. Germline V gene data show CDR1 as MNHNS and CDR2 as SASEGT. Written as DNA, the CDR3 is TGTGCCAGCAGTGAAGCGCTGGGATGGAGGGCCGGGGAGCTGTTTTTT. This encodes CASSEALGWRAGELFF.

For the CDR3, the DNA is TGTGCCAGCAGTTTGTGGGGGCCGGGGGAGCAGTACTTC. It codes for CASSLWGPGEQYF. The chain has TRBV12-3 or TRBV12-4 and TRBJ2-7, with D perhaps TRBD1 (6 bases). CDR3 size: 13 residues. V lost 3 bases and J lost 7, with 13 bases in between.

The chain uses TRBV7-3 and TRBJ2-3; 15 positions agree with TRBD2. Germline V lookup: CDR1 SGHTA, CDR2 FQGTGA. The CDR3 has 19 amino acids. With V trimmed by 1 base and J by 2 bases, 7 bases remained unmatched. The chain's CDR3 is CASSLIGTSGRTSTDTQYF. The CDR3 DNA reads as TGTGCCAGCAGCTTAATTGGGACTAGCGGGAGGACCTCCACAGATACGCAGTATTTT.

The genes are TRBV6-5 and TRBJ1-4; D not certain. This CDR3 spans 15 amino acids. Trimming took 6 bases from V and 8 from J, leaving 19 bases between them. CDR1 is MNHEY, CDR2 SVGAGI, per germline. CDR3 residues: CASRSIPGRGEKLFF. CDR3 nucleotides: TGTGCCAGCAGATCCATACCGGGAAGAGGGGAAAAACTGTTTTTT.

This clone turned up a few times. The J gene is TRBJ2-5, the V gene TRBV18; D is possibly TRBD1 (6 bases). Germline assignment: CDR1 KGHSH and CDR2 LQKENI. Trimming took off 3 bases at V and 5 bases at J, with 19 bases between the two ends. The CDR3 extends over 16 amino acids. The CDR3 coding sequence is TGTGCCAGCTCACCTCAAAGGTCGCAGGGGACGGAGACCCAGTACTTC. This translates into CASSPQRSQGTETQYF.

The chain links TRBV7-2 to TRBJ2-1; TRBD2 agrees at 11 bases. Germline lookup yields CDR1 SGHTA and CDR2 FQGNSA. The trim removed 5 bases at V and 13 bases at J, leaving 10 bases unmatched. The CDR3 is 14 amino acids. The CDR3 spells CASSPQRTSGPQFF. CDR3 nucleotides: TGTGCCAGCAGCCCCCAACGGACTAGCGGGCCCCAGTTCTTC.

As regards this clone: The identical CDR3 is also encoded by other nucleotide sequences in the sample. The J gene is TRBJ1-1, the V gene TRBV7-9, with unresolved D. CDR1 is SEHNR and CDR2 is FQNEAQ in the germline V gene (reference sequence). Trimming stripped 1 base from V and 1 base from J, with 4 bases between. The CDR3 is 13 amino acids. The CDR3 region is CASSLDRNTEAFF. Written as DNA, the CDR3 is TGTGCCAGCAGCTTAGACAGGAACACTGAAGCTTTCTTT.

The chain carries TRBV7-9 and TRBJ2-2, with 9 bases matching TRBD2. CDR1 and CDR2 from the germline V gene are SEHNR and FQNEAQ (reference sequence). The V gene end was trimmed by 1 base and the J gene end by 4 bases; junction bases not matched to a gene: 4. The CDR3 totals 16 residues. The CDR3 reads CASSLGSGSATGELFF. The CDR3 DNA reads TGTGCCAGCAGCTTAGGTAGCGGGAGTGCCACCGGGGAGCTGTTTTTT. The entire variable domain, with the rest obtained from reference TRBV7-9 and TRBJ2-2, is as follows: DTGVSQNPRHKITKRGQNVTFRCDPISEHNRLYWYRQTLGQGPEFLTYFQNEAQLEKSRLLSDRFSAERPKGSFSTLEIQRTEQGDSAMYLCASSLGSGSATGELFFGEGSRLTVL.

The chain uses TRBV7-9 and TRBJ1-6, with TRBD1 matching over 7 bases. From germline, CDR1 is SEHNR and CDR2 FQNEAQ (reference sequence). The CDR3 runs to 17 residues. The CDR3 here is CAGQDQDRSSYNSPLHF. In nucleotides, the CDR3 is TGTGCTGGACAGGATCAAGACCGCAGCTCCTATAATTCACCCCTCCACTTT.

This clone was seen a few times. CDR3 protein: CASSLRTGGAYEQYF. For the CDR3, the DNA is TGTGCCAGTAGTCTTAGGACGGGAGGTGCCTACGAGCAGTACTTC. The rearrangement joins TRBV19 to TRBJ2-7; TRBD2 aligns across 7 bases. CDR1 is LNHDA, CDR2 SQIVND, per germline (reference sequence). The CDR3 has 15 residues. V shed 5 bases, J shed 2 bases, and the junction held 9 bases outside the gene matches.

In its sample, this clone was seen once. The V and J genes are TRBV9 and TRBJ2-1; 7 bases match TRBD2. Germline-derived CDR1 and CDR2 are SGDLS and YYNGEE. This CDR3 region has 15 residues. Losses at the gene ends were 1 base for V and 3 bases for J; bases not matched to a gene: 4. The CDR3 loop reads CASSVNAGDYNEQFF. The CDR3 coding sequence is TGTGCCAGCAGCGTAAATGCGGGGGACTACAATGAGCAGTTCTTC.

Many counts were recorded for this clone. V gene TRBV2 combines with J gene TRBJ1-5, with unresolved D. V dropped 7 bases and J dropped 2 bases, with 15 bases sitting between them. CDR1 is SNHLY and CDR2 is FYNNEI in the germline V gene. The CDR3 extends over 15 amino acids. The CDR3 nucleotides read TGTGCCAGCAACCACCAAGTGGGCGGCAATCAGCCCCAGCATTTT. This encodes CASNHQVGGNQPQHF.